The T cell receptor (beta chain) under discussion was sequenced for a study of blood T cell repertoires in COVID-19. The method was immunoSEQ multiplex PCR; TCRdb's version includes in-frame clones alone and lacks a portion of them. The profile covers hundreds of thousands of clones, with 88% appearing a single time and around 12% taken by the ten largest. The V end lost 3 bases, the J end lost 5 bases, and 9 bases lay between the germline ends. CDR3 length: 13 amino acids. This chain uses TRBV12-3 or TRBV12-4 with TRBJ2-3; D ambiguous. The TCR sequence derives from a woman between 45 and 65 years old with COVID-19, enrolled during active disease. Material: peripheral blood. CDR3 in DNA: TGTGCCAGCAGTTTGGGCTACGAAGATACGCAGTATTTT. It yields the protein CASSLGYEDTQYF.